The clone carrying this T cell receptor (beta chain) was detected a few times. Antigen unknown. The sample originates from a study of human T cells and chemical hapten exposure. The wider study: For sensitization, 2% DPC was applied to a roughly 2 cm by roughly 2 cm patch of upper inner arm skin. General study results and limits: Expanded TCRs grouped into significantly more large CDR3 similarity clusters than controls produced.

This CDR3 comprises 14 residues. V was shortened by 6 bases and J by 7 bases, with 19 bases between the two germline ends. Germline V gene data show CDR1 as MNHNS and CDR2 as SASEGT. Time point here: patch test 1, 2 weeks after DPC sensitization. Described treatment: therapeutic diphenylcyclopropenone sensitization with weekly scalp DPC. Individual cDNA molecules received unique molecular identifiers in the library. Original handling: A per-sample median of roughly 91,000 TCRs was observed, with a range of roughly 20,000 to 690,600. TCRdb independently ran MiXCR on the RACE reads; one entry per CDR3 protein. V and J calls and clone size were set by TCRdb, not the authors. The sample has approximately 340,000 distinct CDR3 sequences; approximately 6.3% are singletons.

The V and J genes are TRBV6-1 and TRBJ2-7; perhaps D is TRBD1 or TRBD2 (5 bases each). This TCR was sampled from a woman younger than 35 with alopecia areata. Some clones in this sample may be carry-over from other donors' samples. The sequencing here drew on whole blood, taken in connection with sensitization to the hapten diphenylcyclopropenone (DPC). CDR3 residues: CASRNLGTSREQYF. The CDR3 DNA is TGTGCCAGCAGAAATTTGGGGACCTCTCGGGAGCAGTACTTC.